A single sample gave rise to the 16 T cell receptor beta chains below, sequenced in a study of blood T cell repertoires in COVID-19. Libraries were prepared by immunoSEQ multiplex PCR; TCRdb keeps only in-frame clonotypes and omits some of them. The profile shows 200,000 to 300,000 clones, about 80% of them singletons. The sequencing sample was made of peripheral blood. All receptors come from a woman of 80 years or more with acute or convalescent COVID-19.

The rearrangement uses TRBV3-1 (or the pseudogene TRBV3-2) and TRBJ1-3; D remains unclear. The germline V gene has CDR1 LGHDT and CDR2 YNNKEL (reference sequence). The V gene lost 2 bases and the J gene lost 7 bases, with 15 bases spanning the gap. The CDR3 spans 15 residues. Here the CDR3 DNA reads TGTGCCAGCAGCCAACTTTACGACGGAGGGAACACCATATATTTT. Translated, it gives CASSQLYDGGNTIYF.

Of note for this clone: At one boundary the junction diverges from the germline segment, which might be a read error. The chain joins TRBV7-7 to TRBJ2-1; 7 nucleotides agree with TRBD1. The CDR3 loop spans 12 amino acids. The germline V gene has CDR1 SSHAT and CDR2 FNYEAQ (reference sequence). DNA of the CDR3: TGTGCTAGCAGCTACGGACAGGTCGAGCAGTTCTTC. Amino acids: CASSYGQVEQFF.

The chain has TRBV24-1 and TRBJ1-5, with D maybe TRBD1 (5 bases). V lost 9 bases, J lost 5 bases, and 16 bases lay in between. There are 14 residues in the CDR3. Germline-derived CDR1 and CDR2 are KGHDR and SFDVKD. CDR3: CATSGGMEDQPQHF. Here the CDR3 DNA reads TGTGCCACCTCTGGGGGGATGGAGGATCAGCCCCAGCATTTT.

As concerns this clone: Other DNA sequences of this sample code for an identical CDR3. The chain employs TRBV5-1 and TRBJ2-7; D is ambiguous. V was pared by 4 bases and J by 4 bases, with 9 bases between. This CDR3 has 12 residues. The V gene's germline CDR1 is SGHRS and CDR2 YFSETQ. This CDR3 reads CASSAVRYEQYF. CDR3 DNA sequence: TGCGCCAGCAGCGCGGTCAGATACGAGCAGTACTTC.

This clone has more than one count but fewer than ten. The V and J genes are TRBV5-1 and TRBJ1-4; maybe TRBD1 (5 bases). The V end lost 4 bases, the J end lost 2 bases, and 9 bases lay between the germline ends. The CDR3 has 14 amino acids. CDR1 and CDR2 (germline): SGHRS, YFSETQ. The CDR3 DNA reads TGCGCCAGCAGCCAGGGATCTACTAATGAAAAACTGTTTTTT. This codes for CASSQGSTNEKLFF.

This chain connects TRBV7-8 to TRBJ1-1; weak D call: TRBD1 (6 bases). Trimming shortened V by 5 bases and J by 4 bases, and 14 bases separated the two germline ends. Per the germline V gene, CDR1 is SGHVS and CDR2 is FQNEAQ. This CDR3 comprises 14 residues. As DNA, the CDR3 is TGTGCCAGCAGCGAACAGGGTGGGGGCACTGAAGCTTTCTTT. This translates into CASSEQGGGTEAFF.

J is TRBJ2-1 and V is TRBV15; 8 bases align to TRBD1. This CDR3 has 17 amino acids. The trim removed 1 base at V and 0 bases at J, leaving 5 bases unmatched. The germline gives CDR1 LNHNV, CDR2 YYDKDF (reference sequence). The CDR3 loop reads CATSRGLTGGSYNEQFF. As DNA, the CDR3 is TGTGCCACCAGCAGAGGATTAACAGGGGGCTCCTACAATGAGCAGTTCTTC. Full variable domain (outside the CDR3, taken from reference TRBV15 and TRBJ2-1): DAMVIQNPRYQVTQFGKPVTLSCSQTLNHNVMYWYQQKSSQAPKLLFHYYDKDFNNEADTPDNFQSRRPNTSFCFLDIRSPGLGDTAMYLCATSRGLTGGSYNEQFFGPGTRLTVL.

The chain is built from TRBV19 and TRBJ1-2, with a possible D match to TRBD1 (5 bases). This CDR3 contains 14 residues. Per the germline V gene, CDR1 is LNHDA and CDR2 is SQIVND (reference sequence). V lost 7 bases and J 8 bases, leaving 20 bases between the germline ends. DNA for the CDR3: TGTGCCAGTACTCCCGGGCAGGGTATGTGGGGCTACACCTTC. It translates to CASTPGQGMWGYTF.

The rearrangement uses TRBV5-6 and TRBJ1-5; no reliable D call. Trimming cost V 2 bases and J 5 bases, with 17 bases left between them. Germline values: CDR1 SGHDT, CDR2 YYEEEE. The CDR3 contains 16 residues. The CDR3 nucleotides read TGTGCCAGCAGCTTTATCCACGGCGGCGCGGATCAGCCCCAGCATTTT. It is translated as CASSFIHGGADQPQHF.

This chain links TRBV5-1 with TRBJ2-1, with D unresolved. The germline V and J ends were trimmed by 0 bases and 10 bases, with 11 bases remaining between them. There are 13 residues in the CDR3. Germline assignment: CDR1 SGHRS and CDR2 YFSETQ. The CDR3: CASSLARSNEQFF. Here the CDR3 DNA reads TGCGCCAGCAGCTTGGCAAGGAGCAACGAGCAGTTCTTC.

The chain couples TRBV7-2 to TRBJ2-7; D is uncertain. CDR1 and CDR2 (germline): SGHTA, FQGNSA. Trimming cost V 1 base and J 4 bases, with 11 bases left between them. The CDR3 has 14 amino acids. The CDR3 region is CASSLGPSPYEQYF. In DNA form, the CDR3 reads TGTGCCAGCAGCTTAGGGCCGTCGCCTTACGAGCAGTACTTC.

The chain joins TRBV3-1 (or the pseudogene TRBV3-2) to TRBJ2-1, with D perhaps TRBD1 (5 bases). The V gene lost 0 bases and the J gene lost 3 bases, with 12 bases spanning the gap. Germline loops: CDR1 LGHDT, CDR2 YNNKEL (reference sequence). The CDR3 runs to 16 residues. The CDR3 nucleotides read TGTGCCAGCAGCCAAGATCCCCCGACAGACTACAATGAGCAGTTCTTC. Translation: CASSQDPPTDYNEQFF.

CDR3 sequence reads: CASSSRTGNQPQHF. CDR3 DNA sequence: TGCGCCAGCAGCTCCCGGACAGGCAATCAGCCCCAGCATTTT. This chain joins TRBV5-1 and TRBJ1-5; TRBD1 is a possible D gene (6 bases). The V and J ends lost 3 bases and 2 bases respectively, with 9 bases between them. The CDR3 contains 14 residues. Germline CDR1 is SGHRS and CDR2 is YFSETQ.

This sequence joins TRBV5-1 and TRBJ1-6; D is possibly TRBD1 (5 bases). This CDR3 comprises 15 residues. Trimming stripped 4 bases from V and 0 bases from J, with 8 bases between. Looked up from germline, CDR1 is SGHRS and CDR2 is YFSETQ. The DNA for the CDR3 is TGCGCCAGCAGCCGACAGAACTCCTATAATTCACCCCTCCACTTT. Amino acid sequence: CASSRQNSYNSPLHF.

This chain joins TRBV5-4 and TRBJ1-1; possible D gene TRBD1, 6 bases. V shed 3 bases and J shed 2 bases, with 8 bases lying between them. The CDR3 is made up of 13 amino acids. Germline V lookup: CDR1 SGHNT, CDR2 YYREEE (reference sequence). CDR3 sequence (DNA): TGTGCCAGCAGCTGGGACACCAACACTGAAGCTTTCTTT. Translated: CASSWDTNTEAFF. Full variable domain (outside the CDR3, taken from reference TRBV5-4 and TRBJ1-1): ETGVTQSPTHLIKTRGQQVTLRCSSQSGHNTVSWYQQALGQGPQFIFQYYREEENGRGNFPPRFSGLQFPNYSSELNVNALELDDSALYLCASSWDTNTEAFFGQGTRLTVV.

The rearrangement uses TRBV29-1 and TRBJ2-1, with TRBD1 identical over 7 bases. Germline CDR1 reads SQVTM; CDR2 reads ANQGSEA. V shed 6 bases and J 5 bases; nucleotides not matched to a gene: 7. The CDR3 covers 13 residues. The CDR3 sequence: CSVRQGGDNEQFF. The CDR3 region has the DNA TGCAGCGTCCGACAGGGTGGGGACAATGAGCAGTTCTTC.